This T cell receptor beta chain was sequenced during a study of blood T cell repertoires in COVID-19. Study-level information: The United States, Italy and Spain provided the acute and convalescent COVID-19 samples. From T cells, B-cell-depleted T cells, or PBMCs came the material, which was cDNA or gDNA.

Trimming took 3 bases from V and 1 from J, leaving 9 bases between them. CDR1 is SGHVS and CDR2 is FQNEAQ in the germline V gene. This CDR3 has 14 residues. As processed by the authors: How many nucleated cells were present was estimated from reference gene primer amplification. Sequencing used immunoSEQ multiplex PCR; TCRdb keeps in-frame clones, though not all of them. V, J and clone size were drawn from that table, and D and trimming were deduced from the DNA. The table shows 200,000 or so clones, with about 90% occurring only once. The receptor was derived from a man in his forties or fifties with active or convalescent COVID-19. What was sequenced was peripheral blood. The chain combines TRBV7-8 with TRBJ1-1; D perhaps matches TRBD1 (5 bases). CDR3 nucleotide sequence: TGTGCCAGCAGCTTGGGACTCGAGAACACTGAAGCTTTCTTT. This codes for CASSLGLENTEAFF. Full variable domain (remainder filled in from reference TRBV7-8 and TRBJ1-1): GAGVSQSPRYKVAKRGQDVALRCDPISGHVSLFWYQQALGQGPEFLTYFQNEAQLDKSGLPSDRFFAERPEGSVSTLKIQRTQQEDSAVYLCASSLGLENTEAFFGQGTRLTVV.